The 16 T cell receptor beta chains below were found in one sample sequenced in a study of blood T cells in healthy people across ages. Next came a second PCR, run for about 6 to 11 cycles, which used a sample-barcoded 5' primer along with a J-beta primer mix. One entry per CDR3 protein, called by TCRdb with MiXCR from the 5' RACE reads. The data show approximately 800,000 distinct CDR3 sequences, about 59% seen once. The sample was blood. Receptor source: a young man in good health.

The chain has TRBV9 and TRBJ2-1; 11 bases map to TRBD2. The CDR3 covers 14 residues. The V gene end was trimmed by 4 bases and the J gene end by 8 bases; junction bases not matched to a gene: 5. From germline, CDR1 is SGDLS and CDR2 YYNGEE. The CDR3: CASSPSGGIHEQFF. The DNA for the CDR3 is TGTGCCAGCAGCCCTAGCGGGGGGATCCATGAGCAGTTCTTC.

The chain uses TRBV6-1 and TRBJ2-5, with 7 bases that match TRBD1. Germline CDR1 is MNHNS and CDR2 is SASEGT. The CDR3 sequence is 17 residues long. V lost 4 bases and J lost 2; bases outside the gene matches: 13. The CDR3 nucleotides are TGTGCCAGCAGTGCCGGATCCTGGGACAGTCTGCAAGAGACCCAGTACTTC. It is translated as CASSAGSWDSLQETQYF.

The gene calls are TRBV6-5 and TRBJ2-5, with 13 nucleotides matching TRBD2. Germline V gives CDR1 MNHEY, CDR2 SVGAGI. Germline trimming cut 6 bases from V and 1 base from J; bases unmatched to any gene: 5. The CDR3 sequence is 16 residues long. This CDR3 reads CASRRTSGGTQETQYF. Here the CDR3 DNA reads TGTGCCAGCAGACGGACTAGCGGGGGAACCCAAGAGACCCAGTACTTC.

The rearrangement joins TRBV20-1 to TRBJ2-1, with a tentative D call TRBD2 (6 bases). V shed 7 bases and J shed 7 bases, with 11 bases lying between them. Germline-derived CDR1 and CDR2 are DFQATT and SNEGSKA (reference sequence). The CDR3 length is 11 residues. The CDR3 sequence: CSVPGENEQFF. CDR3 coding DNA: TGCAGTGTGCCGGGGGAGAATGAGCAGTTCTTC.

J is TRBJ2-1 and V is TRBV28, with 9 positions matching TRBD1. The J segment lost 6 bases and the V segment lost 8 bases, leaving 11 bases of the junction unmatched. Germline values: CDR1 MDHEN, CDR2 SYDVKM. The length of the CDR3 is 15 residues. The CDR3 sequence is CASQSRDREINEQFF. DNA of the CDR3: TGTGCCAGCCAGAGCCGGGACAGGGAGATCAATGAGCAGTTCTTC.

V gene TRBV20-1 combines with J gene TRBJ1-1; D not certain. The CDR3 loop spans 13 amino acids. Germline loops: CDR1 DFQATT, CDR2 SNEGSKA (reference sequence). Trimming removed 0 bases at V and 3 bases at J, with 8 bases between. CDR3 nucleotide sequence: TGCAGTGCTAGAGATATAATAGACACTGAAGCTTTCTTT. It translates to CSARDIIDTEAFF.

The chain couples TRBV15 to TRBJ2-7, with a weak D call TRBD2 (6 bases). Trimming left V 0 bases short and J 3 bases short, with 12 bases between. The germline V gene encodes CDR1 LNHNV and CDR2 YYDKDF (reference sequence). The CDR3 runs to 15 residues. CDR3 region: CATSRESGRLYEQYF. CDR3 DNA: TGTGCCACCAGCAGAGAATCCGGGAGACTCTACGAGCAGTACTTC.

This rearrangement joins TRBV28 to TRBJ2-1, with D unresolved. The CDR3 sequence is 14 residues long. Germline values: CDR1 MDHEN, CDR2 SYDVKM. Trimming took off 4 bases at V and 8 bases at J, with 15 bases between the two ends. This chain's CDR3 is CASSSPPSGDEQFF. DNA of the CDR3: TGTGCCAGCAGTTCCCCCCCCTCGGGCGATGAGCAGTTCTTC.

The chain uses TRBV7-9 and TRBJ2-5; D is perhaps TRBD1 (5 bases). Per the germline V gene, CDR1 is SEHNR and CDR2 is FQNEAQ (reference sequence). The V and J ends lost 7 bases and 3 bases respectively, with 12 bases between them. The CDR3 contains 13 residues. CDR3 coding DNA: TGTGCCAGCACCCCAAGGGGTGAAGAGACCCAGTACTTC. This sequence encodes CASTPRGEETQYF.

In DNA, the CDR3 is TGTGCCAGCAGTGAATTAGGATTGCGGGGGGCGTCCAATGAGCAGTTCTTC. This gives the protein CASSELGLRGASNEQFF. The V call is TRBV25-1, the J call TRBJ2-1, with 8 bases that match TRBD2. CDR1 MGHDK and CDR2 SYGVNS come from the germline V gene. V trimming: 1 base; J trimming: 6 bases; junction bases outside the gene matches: 11. The CDR3 length is 17 residues.

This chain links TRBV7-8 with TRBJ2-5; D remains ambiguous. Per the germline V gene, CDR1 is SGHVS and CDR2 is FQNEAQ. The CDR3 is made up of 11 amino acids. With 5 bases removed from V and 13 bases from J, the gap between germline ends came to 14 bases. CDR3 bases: TGTGCCAGCAGCCTAGGGAACTTAGGGTACTTC. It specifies CASSLGNLGYF.

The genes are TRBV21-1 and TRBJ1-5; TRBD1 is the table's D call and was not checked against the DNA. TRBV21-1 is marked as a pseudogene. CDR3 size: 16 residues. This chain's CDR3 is CASSKCRGYSNQPQHF. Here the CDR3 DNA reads TGTGCCAGCAGCAAGTGCAGGGGGTATAGCAATCAGCCCCAGCATTTT.

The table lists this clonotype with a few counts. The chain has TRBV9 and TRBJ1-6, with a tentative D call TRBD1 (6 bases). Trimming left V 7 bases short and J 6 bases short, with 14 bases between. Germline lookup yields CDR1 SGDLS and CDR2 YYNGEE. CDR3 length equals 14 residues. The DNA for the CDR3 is TGTGCCAGCTCCCTACAGGGAGGTAATTCACCCCTCCACTTT. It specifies CASSLQGGNSPLHF. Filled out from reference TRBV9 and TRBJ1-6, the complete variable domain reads DSGVTQTPKHLITATGQRVTLRCSPRSGDLSVYWYQQSLDQGLQFLIQYYNGEERAKGNILERFSAQQFPDLHSELNLSSLELGDSALYFCASSLQGGNSPLHFGNGTRLTVT.

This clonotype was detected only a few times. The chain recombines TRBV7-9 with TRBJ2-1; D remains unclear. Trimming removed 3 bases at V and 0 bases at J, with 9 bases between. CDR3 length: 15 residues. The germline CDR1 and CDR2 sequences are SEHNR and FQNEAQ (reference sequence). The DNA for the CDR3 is TGTGCCAGCAGCTTGCTAGGGCTCTCCTACAATGAGCAGTTCTTC. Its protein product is CASSLLGLSYNEQFF.

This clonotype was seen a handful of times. CDR3 sequence: CASRGVDEQYF. CDR3 nucleotides: TGTGCCAGCAGAGGGGTGGACGAGCAGTACTTC. The chain links TRBV28 to TRBJ2-5; TRBD1 is a possible D gene (5 bases). The DNA matches TRBJ2-7 better at its end, which makes the J call doubtful. There are 11 residues in the CDR3. Germline CDR1 reads MDHEN; CDR2 reads SYDVKM.

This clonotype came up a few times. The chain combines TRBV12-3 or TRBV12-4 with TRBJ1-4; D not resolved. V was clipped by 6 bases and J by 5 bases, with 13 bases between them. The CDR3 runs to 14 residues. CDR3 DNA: TGTGCCAGCAGCCCTGCCGGGAGAAATGAAAAACTGTTTTTT. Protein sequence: CASSPAGRNEKLFF.